This T cell receptor (beta chain) was captured in a study of T-cell memory formation after mild COVID-19. From the 5' RACE reads, TCRdb called clonotypes with MiXCR, one entry per CDR3 protein. The repertoire holds about 350,000 distinct CDR3 sequences, with approximately 14% as singletons. V lost 0 bases and J 1 base, leaving 4 bases between the germline ends. The CDR3 is made up of 14 amino acids. CDR1 is WSHSY, CDR2 SAAADI, per germline. V is TRBV10-2 and J is TRBJ1-5; no clear D. Sequenced material: PBMCs or a T cell subset sorted from them (not recorded which). The TCR originated in a man aged 18 to 29 who had mild COVID-19 (a few samples of this study predate the infection). Cell type and time point are not known. CDR3 in DNA: TGCGCCAGCAGTGAGTCAGTCAGCAATCAGCCCCAGCATTTT. It is translated as CASSESVSNQPQHF.